This entry lists 24 T cell receptor beta chains sequenced from one sample in a study of PD-L1 blockade in urothelial cancer. TCRdb's copy holds only in-frame clones and misses some; the assay was immunoSEQ multiplex PCR. The sample has under 150,000 clones; around nine tenths are singletons. The time point denotes: peripheral blood 6 weeks after treatment start. The starting material was PBMCs, obtained around atezolizumab (anti-PD-L1) treatment. These receptors were collected from a man between 60 and 75 years old with urothelial cancer.

The rearrangement uses TRBV5-1 and TRBJ1-2; 12 nucleotides agree with TRBD1. From germline, CDR1 is SGHRS and CDR2 YFSETQ. The CDR3 consists of 15 residues. J gave up 4 bases and V 4 bases, and 5 bases lay outside the gene matches. CDR3 loop: CASSGDRGPSYGYTF. CDR3 DNA: TGCGCCAGCAGCGGGGACAGGGGGCCTAGCTATGGCTACACCTTC. The entire variable domain, with the rest obtained from reference TRBV5-1 and TRBJ1-2, is as follows: KAGVTQTPRYLIKTRGQQVTLSCSPISGHRSVSWYQQTPGQGLQFLFEYFSETQRNKGNFPGRFSGRQFSNSRSEMNVSTLELGDSALYLCASSGDRGPSYGYTFGSGTRLTVV.

This sequence joins TRBV5-5 and TRBJ1-1, with 8 bases matching TRBD1. The V gene's germline CDR1 is SGHKS and CDR2 YYEKEE (reference sequence). V shed 5 bases and J 1 base; nucleotides not matched to a gene: 10. The CDR3 is made up of 16 amino acids. CDR3 sequence reads: CASRSVPGQANTEAFF. Written as DNA, the CDR3 is TGTGCCAGCAGGTCAGTGCCGGGACAGGCGAACACTGAAGCTTTCTTT.

The J gene is TRBJ2-3, the V gene TRBV19; no reliable D call. Trimming left V 2 bases short and J 7 bases short, with 10 bases between. This CDR3 comprises 13 residues. Germline V gives CDR1 LNHDA, CDR2 SQIVND (reference sequence). For the CDR3, the DNA is TGTGCCAGTAGTATAACACAGACCAATACGCAGTATTTT. This codes for CASSITQTNTQYF. Supplemented by reference TRBV19 and TRBJ2-3, the full variable domain reads DGGITQSPKYLFRKEGQNVTLSCEQNLNHDAMYWYRQDPGQGLRLIYYSQIVNDFQKGDIAEGYSVSREKKESFPLTVTSAQKNPTAFYLCASSITQTNTQYFGPGTRLTVL.

This clone was seen only once. The V and J genes are TRBV7-9 and TRBJ1-3, with D unclear. Germline V gives CDR1 SEHNR, CDR2 FQNEAQ (reference sequence). Trimming removed 1 base at V and 0 bases at J, with 10 bases between. CDR3 length: 16 residues. CDR3 amino acids: CASSLDGASSGNTIYF. CDR3 bases: TGTGCCAGCAGCTTAGATGGCGCTAGCTCTGGAAACACCATATATTTT.

This sequence joins TRBV5-1 and TRBJ2-5; TRBD1 matches at 7 bases. Germline loops: CDR1 SGHRS, CDR2 YFSETQ. V lost 5 bases and J lost 1; bases outside the gene matches: 8. The CDR3 sequence is 15 residues long. CDR3 nucleotides: TGCGCCAGCAGATCGGGGACAGCCATCCAAGAGACCCAGTACTTC. It yields the protein CASRSGTAIQETQYF.

The rearrangement uses TRBV9 and TRBJ1-1; the D is unclear. The CDR3 spans 13 residues. CDR1 is SGDLS, CDR2 YYNGEE, per germline. Trimming took 4 bases from V and 1 from J, leaving 8 bases between them. CDR3 in DNA: TGTGCCAGCAGCCCCGCGAAGAACACTGAAGCTTTCTTT. Its translation is CASSPAKNTEAFF.

The V and J genes are TRBV7-6 and TRBJ2-3, with 7 bases matching TRBD2. Germline assignment: CDR1 SGHVS and CDR2 FNYEAQ. The ends lost 5 bases at V and 1 base at J; junction bases unmatched: 9. CDR3 length: 16 amino acids. This CDR3 is CASSARRGSGTDTQYF. CDR3 DNA sequence: TGTGCCAGCAGCGCTCGGCGGGGGTCAGGCACAGATACGCAGTATTTT.

V usage is TRBV5-4 and J usage is TRBJ1-2; maybe TRBD1 (5 bases). The CDR3 is 16 amino acids. Trimming pared 0 bases from V and 8 bases from J, leaving 20 bases between. Germline CDR1 and CDR2: SGHNT and YYREEE (reference sequence). CDR3 in amino acids: CASSLAGGQGGVGYTF. Here the CDR3 DNA reads TGTGCCAGCAGCTTGGCCGGAGGTCAGGGAGGAGTAGGCTACACCTTC.

The CDR3 reads CASRSREKLFF. The DNA for the CDR3 is TGTGCCAGCAGGTCTAGGGAAAAACTGTTTTTT. J is TRBJ1-4 and V is TRBV6-6; D is ambiguous. The V end lost 6 bases, the J end lost 8 bases, and 7 bases lay between the germline ends. The CDR3 has 11 residues. Germline CDR1 MNHNY, CDR2 SVGAGI (reference sequence).

The V and J genes are TRBV5-1 and TRBJ1-3, with D perhaps matching TRBD1 (5 bases). Germline V lookup: CDR1 SGHRS, CDR2 YFSETQ. There are 15 residues in the CDR3. V dropped 4 bases and J dropped 1 base, with 12 bases sitting between them. The CDR3 DNA follows: TGCGCCAGCAGCCCCGGCGGGGGTTCTGGAAACACCATATATTTT. Translated, it gives CASSPGGGSGNTIYF.

This clone was detected once. This chain uses TRBV7-6 with TRBJ1-1; D gene ambiguous. The CDR3 extends over 15 amino acids. Trimming removed 5 bases at V and 1 base at J, with 14 bases between. The germline CDR1 and CDR2 sequences are SGHVS and FNYEAQ. The CDR3 spells CASSPGRNKNTEAFF. The CDR3 DNA reads TGTGCCAGCAGCCCAGGCCGAAATAAGAACACTGAAGCTTTCTTT.

CDR3 residues: CASSTPLPGELFF. DNA of the CDR3: TGTGCCAGCAGTACTCCCCTCCCCGGGGAGCTGTTTTTT. The chain links TRBV27 to TRBJ2-2; D call uncertain. Germline V gives CDR1 MNHEY, CDR2 SMNVEV (reference sequence). Trimming cost V 5 bases and J 6 bases, with 10 bases left between them. The CDR3 extends over 13 amino acids.

The chain recombines TRBV11-1 with TRBJ2-5; TRBD1 aligns across 8 bases. CDR3 length equals 15 residues. Germline V gene data show CDR1 as SGHAT and CDR2 as FQDESV (reference sequence). V lost 4 bases to trimming and J lost 2 bases; unmatched junction nucleotides: 6. The chain's CDR3 is CASSSGQALQETQYF. CDR3 DNA sequence: TGTGCCAGCAGCTCGGGACAGGCCCTGCAAGAGACCCAGTACTTC.

The chain employs TRBV6-5 and TRBJ1-2, with D unclear. In germline, CDR1 is MNHEY, CDR2 SVGAGI. The V and J ends lost 2 bases and 7 bases respectively, with 14 bases between them. This CDR3 has 14 amino acids. The CDR3 loop reads CASSYEPLQVGYTF. For the CDR3, the DNA is TGTGCCAGCAGTTACGAGCCCCTCCAAGTTGGCTACACCTTC.

The chain recombines TRBV28 with TRBJ2-5; TRBD1 matches 7 bases. V dropped 2 bases and J dropped 5; count of bases not matched to a gene: 5. This CDR3 region has 14 residues. Germline-derived CDR1 and CDR2 are MDHEN and SYDVKM. In nucleotides, the CDR3 is TGTGCCAGCAGTTTAGGGACAGTGGGCGAGACCCAGTACTTC. It encodes CASSLGTVGETQYF.

V usage is TRBV10-3 and J usage is TRBJ1-5; possibly TRBD1 for D (6 bases). Looked up from germline, CDR1 is ENHRY and CDR2 is SYGVKD. The CDR3 totals 15 residues. Trimming took 10 bases from V and 2 from J, leaving 18 bases between them. The CDR3 sequence is CATKGGGFGNQPQHF. CDR3 in DNA: TGTGCCACCAAGGGGGGGGGTTTTGGCAATCAGCCCCAGCATTTT.

The V gene is TRBV10-3, the J gene TRBJ2-2; a possible D gene is TRBD1 (6 bases). Germline V CDR1 and CDR2: ENHRY, SYGVKD. The CDR3 spans 16 residues. Trimming left V 4 bases short and J 1 base short, with 13 bases between. CDR3 sequence: CAISANKGENTGELFF. In nucleotides, the CDR3 is TGTGCCATCAGTGCTAACAAGGGGGAGAACACCGGGGAGCTGTTTTTT.

The chain uses TRBV30 and TRBJ1-2; 8 bases are a match to TRBD1. Unmatched junction bases numbered 14, after V lost 2 bases and J lost 6 bases. The CDR3 has 16 residues. Per germline, CDR1 GTSNPN and CDR2 SVGIG (reference sequence). CDR3 in DNA: TGTGCCTGGAGTTTGACAGGGGCCACCATTGCCAATGGCTACACCTTC. As protein: CAWSLTGATIANGYTF. Using reference TRBV30 and TRBJ1-2 for the parts outside the CDR3, the full variable domain is SQTIHQWPATLVQPVGSPLSLECTVEGTSNPNLYWYRQAAGRGLQLLFYSVGIGQISSEVPQNLSASRPQDRQFILSSKKLLLSDSGFYLCAWSLTGATIANGYTFGSGTRLTVV.

The gene calls are TRBV5-1 and TRBJ2-2, with TRBD2 identical over 10 bases. Per the germline V gene, CDR1 is SGHRS and CDR2 is YFSETQ. This CDR3 is built from 15 residues. Trimming removed 9 bases from V and 3 bases from J; junction bases left unmatched: 8. The CDR3 nucleotides read TGCGCCACTAGTGCGGGGACTAGCGACACCGGGGAGCTGTTTTTT. Amino acid sequence: CATSAGTSDTGELFF.

The V and J genes are TRBV30 and TRBJ1-2; D is uncertain. V was cut by 3 bases and J by 0 bases, with 14 bases left in between. The CDR3 contains 15 residues. Per the germline V gene, CDR1 is GTSNPN and CDR2 is SVGIG (reference sequence). DNA of the CDR3: TGTGCCTGGAGCCCACAAGGCCTAGCTAACTATGGCTACACCTTC. It yields the protein CAWSPQGLANYGYTF.

V usage is TRBV30 and J usage is TRBJ2-2; no clear D. Germline CDR1 is GTSNPN and CDR2 is SVGIG (reference sequence). V lost 4 bases and J lost 7, with 13 bases in between. The CDR3 covers 13 residues. This chain's CDR3 is CAWTFRNGGELFF. The CDR3 DNA reads TGTGCCTGGACCTTCAGGAACGGCGGGGAGCTGTTTTTT.

In its sample, this clone was seen a few times. The chain is built from TRBV15 and TRBJ1-2, with 9 bases lining up with TRBD1. Germline values: CDR1 LNHNV, CDR2 YYDKDF (reference sequence). V was clipped by 5 bases and J by 2 bases; unmatched bases: 0. The CDR3 spans 13 residues. CDR3 loop: CATSGTGNYGYTF. The CDR3 DNA is TGTGCCACCAGCGGGACAGGGAACTATGGCTACACCTTC.

This chain joins TRBV7-6 and TRBJ2-5; D might be TRBD1 (6 bases). CDR1 and CDR2 from the germline V gene are SGHVS and FNYEAQ. The CDR3 runs 13 residues. The ends were cut back, 5 bases at V and 5 bases at J, with 12 bases in the middle. DNA for the CDR3: TGTGCCAGCAGCCTGACAAGGGGGGAGACCCAGTACTTC. This encodes CASSLTRGETQYF.

This chain joins TRBV7-2 and TRBJ2-5; 12 bases agree with TRBD2. This CDR3 is built from 16 residues. In germline, CDR1 is SGHTA, CDR2 FQGNSA. V lost 7 bases to trimming and J lost 5 bases; unmatched junction nucleotides: 11. The CDR3 bases are TGTGCCAGCACCACTATTCTAGCGGGAGGGGCGGAGACCCAGTACTTC. Protein product: CASTTILAGGAETQYF.